This T cell receptor (beta chain) was recorded in a study of cytomegalovirus exposure and HLA in healthy donors. Study findings and constraints: It emerged from a later analysis that several of the most significant clusters appeared to be linked to common viral pathogens.

About this clone itself: Its specificity is unknown.

The PCR was carried out with 60 Vbeta primers and 13 Jbeta primers. In the original analysis: As a later analysis found, there were tens of millions of unique TCR beta chains, of which approximately 10 million were shared. Profiled with immunoSEQ multiplex PCR; TCRdb holds only in-frame clones, not every one. V and J calls and clone size are copied from that table; D and trimming were computed from the DNA. There are 200,000 to 250,000 clones in the sample, with 1.1% held by the top ten. The sample comprised PBMCs. This TCR derives from a girl aged 2 to 10 in good health and CMV-seropositive.

Written as DNA, the CDR3 is TGTGCCACCCATTTCCTCTTTGTGGGACAGGGGGCTAATCAGCCCCAGCATTTT. This sequence encodes CATHFLFVGQGANQPQHF. The V gene is TRBV5-8, the J gene TRBJ1-5, with 12 positions matching TRBD1. CDR3 length: 18 amino acids. Germline trimming cut 9 bases from V and 4 bases from J; bases unmatched to any gene: 17. Germline CDR1 reads SGHTS; CDR2 reads YDEGEE.